The present T cell receptor beta chain was sequenced within a study of regulatory T cells in long-lasting Graves disease. At the level of the study: Disease was considered persistent Graves' disease after over 5 years of antithyroid drugs (with positive TSH receptor antibodies).

V dropped 5 bases and J dropped 4; count of bases not matched to a gene: 6. Germline V CDR1 and CDR2: DFQATT, SNEGSKA (reference sequence). The CDR3 has 13 residues. This clonotype has at least ten counts. Antigen specificity is unknown. The time point here: persistent/refractory GD, antithyroid drugs over 5 years with positive TRAb. The TCR library was prepared using RNA isolated from PBMCs. The TCR beta library used iRepertoire HTBI primers with Arm-PCR amplification of CDR3. TCRdb re-derived calls from the multiplex PCR reads in MiXCR, one entry per CDR3 protein. Found here are more than 300,000 distinct CDR3 sequences, roughly 23% of them singletons; the top ten hold around 30%. Study results and caveats: Public clonotype sharing was higher in persistent than newly diagnosed patients.

This chain uses TRBV20-1 with TRBJ2-5; 8 bases are a match to TRBD1. This specimen was peripheral blood mononuclear cells (PBMCs), taken when the disease was refractory, from a patient treated with antithyroid drugs. The origin of this receptor is a woman in her forties with Graves disease. CDR3 in amino acids: CSAPQGARETQYF. The CDR3 nucleotides are TGCAGTGCTCCGCAGGGGGCGCGAGAGACCCAGTACTTC.